The 24 T cell receptor beta chains listed next were all sequenced from one sample in a study of shared clonotypes between healthy human individuals. The method was immunoSEQ multiplex PCR; TCRdb's version includes in-frame clones alone and lacks a portion of them. This repertoire shows a few million clones, roughly 90% found once; its top ten account for 0.3% to 0.45%. Material: naive CD4+ T cells from PBMCs. This sample's subset: CD45RA+ positively selected. These receptors came from a man between 18 and 35 years old in good health. Some clones in this sample may be carry-over from other donors' samples.

The CDR3 bases are TGTGCCAGAAGCCCTCGGCCGGGTCCAGAGGACTCTAGTTCCTCCTACGAGCAGTACTTC. Its translation: CARSPRPGPEDSSSSYEQYF. The V call is TRBV5-3, the J call TRBJ2-7, with a tentative D call TRBD2 (5 bases). TRBV5-3 is designated an ORF whose function remains uncertain. The V gene lost 4 bases and the J gene lost 0 bases, with 29 bases spanning the gap. This CDR3 has 20 amino acids.

V is TRBV6-5 and J is TRBJ2-3; D gene ambiguous. Trimming left V 0 bases short and J 6 bases short, with 10 bases between. There are 14 residues in the CDR3. The V gene's germline CDR1 is MNHEY and CDR2 SVGAGI. In DNA form, the CDR3 reads TGTGCCAGCAGTTACTCAACGTCTGGGGATACGCAGTATTTT. Translation: CASSYSTSGDTQYF.

The chain is built from TRBV19 and TRBJ2-1; TRBD2 aligns across 8 bases. Germline loops: CDR1 LNHDA, CDR2 SQIVND (reference sequence). This CDR3 contains 14 residues. V shed 3 bases and J 3 bases; nucleotides not matched to a gene: 1. The CDR3 DNA is TGTGCCAGTAGTATCGGGAGGGACTACAATGAGCAGTTCTTC. Protein: CASSIGRDYNEQFF.

The chain uses TRBV18 and TRBJ1-1; weak D call: TRBD1 (6 bases). Germline values: CDR1 KGHSH, CDR2 LQKENI. The germline V and J ends were trimmed by 6 bases and 1 base, with 15 bases remaining between them. CDR3 length: 15 residues. CDR3 in amino acids: CASSEDRLPNTEAFF. The CDR3 nucleotides are TGTGCCAGCTCCGAGGACAGACTTCCGAACACTGAAGCTTTCTTT.

The chain has TRBV29-1 and TRBJ2-3; D is uncertain. V gave up 8 bases and J gave up 0 bases, with 9 bases separating them. The CDR3 sequence is 12 residues long. CDR1 is SQVTM and CDR2 is ANQGSEA in the germline V gene. CDR3 nucleotides: TGCAGCCTAGACAATAGCACAGATACGCAGTATTTT. Its protein is CSLDNSTDTQYF.

The chain carries TRBV5-1 and TRBJ2-1; 7 nucleotides align to TRBD1. The J segment lost 8 bases and the V segment lost 6 bases, leaving 8 bases of the junction unmatched. Germline V gene data show CDR1 as SGHRS and CDR2 as YFSETQ. CDR3 length: 13 amino acids. Here the CDR3 DNA reads TGCGCCAGCAAACCGACAGGGTTCCATGAGCAGTTCTTC. Its translation: CASKPTGFHEQFF.

This clone was seen just once. The chain has TRBV7-2 and TRBJ2-5; TRBD2 is a possible D gene (6 bases). Trimming pared 1 base from V and 5 bases from J, leaving 14 bases between. This CDR3 contains 15 residues. Germline CDR1 is SGHTA and CDR2 is FQGNSA. The CDR3 DNA reads TGTGCCAGCAGCTTAGAAGGACTAATCAGGGAGACCCAGTACTTC. Encoded protein: CASSLEGLIRETQYF.

On this clone: This sample also contains other DNA sequences that code for the same CDR3. This chain links TRBV5-1 with TRBJ1-2; D unresolved. Germline V gene sequence: CDR1 SGHRS, CDR2 YFSETQ. This CDR3 has 14 residues. Trimming shortened V by 0 bases and J by 2 bases, and 8 bases separated the two germline ends. Written as DNA, the CDR3 is TGCGCCAGCAGCTTGGTTAACAGCAACTATGGCTACACCTTC. Translation gives CASSLVNSNYGYTF.

V gene TRBV12-5 combines with J gene TRBJ1-1; D perhaps matches TRBD1 (6 bases). CDR3 length equals 13 residues. CDR1 and CDR2 (germline): LGHNT, FRNRAP. Trimming pared 9 bases from V and 4 bases from J, leaving 15 bases between. CDR3 in amino acids: CASRGLASTEAFF. CDR3 DNA: TGTGCTAGCCGGGGGCTTGCGAGCACTGAAGCTTTCTTT.

This CDR3 reads CANNRGAQDYGYTF. The CDR3 region has the DNA TGTGCCAACAACCGGGGGGCGCAGGACTATGGCTACACCTTC. The V and J genes are TRBV6-1 and TRBJ1-2; tentative D call: TRBD1 (6 bases). CDR1 and CDR2 from the germline V gene are MNHNS and SASEGT. V lost 10 bases to trimming and J lost 3 bases, with 18 bases between them. There are 14 residues in the CDR3.

V and J are TRBV7-2 and TRBJ2-1; TRBD2 is a possible D gene (5 bases). Germline-derived CDR1 and CDR2 are SGHTA and FQGNSA. CDR3 length: 13 amino acids. With 6 bases removed from V and 8 bases from J, the gap between germline ends came to 14 bases. This CDR3 is CASSETRLHEQFF. In nucleotides, the CDR3 is TGTGCCAGCAGTGAAACTAGGCTCCATGAGCAGTTCTTC. The variable domain in full, completed from reference TRBV7-2 and TRBJ2-1, reads GAGVSQSPSNKVTEKGKDVELRCDPISGHTALYWYRQSLGQGLEFLIYFQGNSAPDKSGLPSDRFSAERTGGSVSTLTIQRTQQEDSAVYLCASSETRLHEQFFGPGTRLTVL.

V is TRBV30 and J is TRBJ2-2, with D possibly matching TRBD1 (5 bases). CDR1 GTSNPN and CDR2 SVGIG come from the germline V gene (reference sequence). Trimming removed 3 bases from V and 2 bases from J, with 16 bases in between. This CDR3 has 16 residues. The CDR3 DNA reads TGTGCCTGGAGGGTCCCGACAGCGTTAAACACCGGGGAGCTGTTTTTT. Its protein is CAWRVPTALNTGELFF.

This rearrangement joins TRBV11-2 to TRBJ2-1; possibly TRBD1 for D (5 bases). The V end was cut by 2 bases, the J end by 2 bases, with 7 bases between. The CDR3 is 14 amino acids. Germline values: CDR1 SGHAT, CDR2 FQNNGV. The CDR3 nucleotides read TGTGCCAGCAGCTTACTGACAGCCTACAATGAGCAGTTCTTC. This translates into CASSLLTAYNEQFF.

Only one count was recorded for this clone. The sample contains more than one DNA sequence encoding this CDR3. The rearrangement joins TRBV9 to TRBJ2-3, with D perhaps given as TRBD1 or TRBD2 (5 bases each). This CDR3 region has 13 residues. Germline CDR1 reads SGDLS; CDR2 reads YYNGEE. V lost 0 bases and J 4 bases, leaving 6 bases between the germline ends. CDR3 DNA: TGTGCCAGCAGCGTAGGAGGGGCAGATACGCAGTATTTT. Translating it yields CASSVGGADTQYF.

Turning to this clone: Within the sample, other DNA sequences also encode this same CDR3. This CDR3 is CASRGQGGTEAFF. CDR3 coding DNA: TGTGCCAGCAGGGGACAGGGGGGTACTGAAGCTTTCTTT. This sequence joins TRBV6-1 and TRBJ1-1, with 11 positions matching TRBD1. V gave up 6 bases and J gave up 5 bases; unmatched junction bases: 2. The CDR3 runs to 13 residues. Germline values: CDR1 MNHNS, CDR2 SASEGT.

The chain combines TRBV27 with TRBJ2-7; TRBD2 aligns across 9 bases. J gave up 0 bases and V 0 bases, and 21 bases lay outside the gene matches. The CDR3 contains 22 residues. Germline V gene lookup returns CDR1 MNHEY and CDR2 SMNVEV (reference sequence). DNA of the CDR3: TGTGCCAGCAGTTTATCAGGGTCTAGAGCTAGCGGGACATACTCTAACTCCTACGAGCAGTACTTC. Translating it yields CASSLSGSRASGTYSNSYEQYF.

V gene TRBV7-2 combines with J gene TRBJ1-3, with TRBD1 identical over 9 bases. V lost 5 bases to trimming and J lost 8 bases; unmatched junction nucleotides: 13. The CDR3 loop spans 16 amino acids. Germline lookup yields CDR1 SGHTA and CDR2 FQGNSA. The CDR3 nucleotides are TGTGCCAGCAGCGTTCGGAGGACAGGGGTAGGAGACACCATATATTTT. It codes for CASSVRRTGVGDTIYF.

This rearrangement joins TRBV14 to TRBJ1-3, with no clear D. Looked up from germline, CDR1 is SGHDN and CDR2 is FVKESK. The V gene lost 6 bases and the J gene lost 0 bases, with 9 bases spanning the gap. CDR3 length: 14 amino acids. The CDR3 sequence: CASRPGPSGNTIYF. CDR3 nucleotides: TGTGCCAGCAGGCCAGGCCCCTCTGGAAACACCATATATTTT.

The chain has TRBV2 and TRBJ2-3, with 8 bases identical to TRBD2. The germline V gene has CDR1 SNHLY and CDR2 FYNNEI. The V gene end was trimmed by 5 bases and the J gene end by 11 bases; junction bases not matched to a gene: 6. This CDR3 region has 12 residues. Here the CDR3 DNA reads TGTGCCAGCAGTTTTAGCGGGATGGGGCAGTATTTT. Amino acid sequence: CASSFSGMGQYF.

The chain is built from TRBV11-3 and TRBJ1-3; possibly TRBD1 for D (5 bases). Germline values: CDR1 SGHNT, CDR2 YENEEA. The CDR3 is 14 amino acids. Deletions cut 5 bases from V and 2 bases from J, with 10 bases between. The CDR3 DNA reads as TGTGCCAGCAGCCGTAGGGGCCCTGGAAACACCATATATTTT. This codes for CASSRRGPGNTIYF.

V gene TRBV5-5 combines with J gene TRBJ2-3, with D unresolved. The germline V gene has CDR1 SGHKS and CDR2 YYEKEE (reference sequence). V was trimmed by 5 bases and J by 0 bases, leaving 7 bases between them. The CDR3 has 13 residues. The CDR3 DNA follows: TGTGCCAGCAGTCCAGCTAGCACAGATACGCAGTATTTT. Its protein is CASSPASTDTQYF. The whole variable domain, filled in from reference TRBV5-5 and TRBJ2-3, reads DAGVTQSPTHLIKTRGQQVTLRCSPISGHKSVSWYQQVLGQGPQFIFQYYEKEERGRGNFPDRFSARQFPNYSSELNVNALLLGDSALYLCASSPASTDTQYFGPGTRLTVL.

The chain carries TRBV6-1 and TRBJ1-2, with D hard to call. V was shortened by 2 bases and J by 2 bases, with 9 bases between the two germline ends. Germline CDR1 MNHNS, CDR2 SASEGT. This CDR3 is 14 amino acids long. CDR3 sequence (DNA): TGTGCCAGCAGTGAAATGGGCGCCAACTATGGCTACACCTTC. Translating gives CASSEMGANYGYTF.

CDR3 in DNA: TGTGCCAGCTCACCACTAGGGGGGGATTCCTACGAGCAGTACTTC. This encodes CASSPLGGDSYEQYF. This chain connects TRBV18 to TRBJ2-7; D perhaps matches TRBD2 (7 bases). Germline V CDR1 and CDR2: KGHSH, LQKENI. V lost 1 base, J lost 1 base, and 11 bases lay in between. The CDR3 consists of 15 residues. The full variable domain, in which reference TRBV18 and TRBJ2-7 provide the parts outside the CDR3, is NAGVMQNPRHLVRRRGQEARLRCSPMKGHSHVYWYRQLPEEGLKFMVYLQKENIIDESGMPKERFSAEFPKEGPSILRIQQVVRGDSAAYFCASSPLGGDSYEQYFGPGTRLTVT.

The chain is built from TRBV16 and TRBJ2-2, with unresolved D. This CDR3 has 16 amino acids. CDR1 KGHSY and CDR2 FQNENV come from the germline V gene. V was clipped by 2 bases and J by 5 bases, with 15 bases between them. CDR3 region: CASSQSTSVTTGELFF. The CDR3 DNA follows: TGTGCCAGCAGCCAAAGTACCTCGGTAACGACCGGGGAGCTGTTTTTT.